These T cell receptor beta chains were read from a single sample in a study of blood T cell repertoires in COVID-19. Repertoires were generated with immunoSEQ multiplex PCR, while TCRdb's copy carries only in-frame clones and drops some. Of 330,000 or so clones listed, 87% are singletons. Source material: peripheral blood. The receptors were sampled from a young man with COVID-19, enrolled during active disease. CDR3s include the opening cysteine and the closing phenylalanine or tryptophan. The D gene is left open where the match is weak. Expanded clones get a size class; other rows say once, few or many, or leave the size out.

D gene	V gene	J gene	clone size	CDR3 protein	CDR3 DNA
NA	TRBV4-3	TRBJ2-7	medium-sized	CASSQDWGSGTSYEQYF	TGCGCCAGCAGCCAAGATTGGGGATCGGGGACTTCTTACGAGCAGTACTTC
NA	TRBV19	TRBJ2-7	NA	CASSADGVYEQYF	TGTGCCAGTAGCGCCGACGGGGTCTACGAGCAGTACTTC
NA	TRBV28	TRBJ1-2	NA	CASTDRKTINYGYTF	TGTGCCAGCACTGACAGAAAAACTATTAACTATGGCTACACCTTC
NA	TRBV7-9	TRBJ2-7	NA	CASSLDTTYEQYF	TGTGCCAGCAGCTTAGACACTACCTACGAGCAGTACTTC
TRBD1	TRBV4-3	TRBJ1-6	NA	CASSQDRPGQGNSPLHF	TGCGCCAGCAGCCAAGATCGACCAGGACAGGGAAATTCACCCCTCCACTTT
TRBD1	TRBV2	TRBJ1-6	NA	CASSLRSGQGLSPLHF	TGTGCCAGCAGTCTCCGTTCGGGACAGGGGTTATCACCCCTCCACTTT
TRBD1	TRBV7-3	TRBJ1-6	NA	CASSFSGTGNPPFPPLHF	TGTGCCAGCAGCTTTTCCGGGACAGGGAACCCTCCGTTTCCACCCCTCCACTTT
TRBD1	TRBV9	TRBJ1-1	NA	CASSPTLNRGITEAFF	TGTGCCAGCAGCCCCACGCTTAACAGGGGAATCACTGAAGCTTTCTTT
TRBD1	TRBV30	TRBJ1-1	NA	CAWSVTGGNTEAFF	TGTGCCTGGAGTGTCACAGGGGGGAACACTGAAGCTTTCTTT
TRBD2	TRBV7-2	TRBJ2-7	NA	CASSSRLAGGPVYEQYF	TGTGCCAGCAGCTCGAGACTAGCGGGGGGACCAGTCTACGAGCAGTACTTC
TRBD2	TRBV4-2	TRBJ2-7	NA	CASSRGTSGSNEQYF	TGTGCCAGCAGCCGAGGGACTAGCGGGAGTAACGAGCAGTACTTC
NA	TRBV5-1	TRBJ2-5	NA	CASSWQGTETQYF	TGCGCCAGCAGTTGGCAGGGGACCGAGACCCAGTACTTC
TRBD1	TRBV5-1	TRBJ2-5	NA	CASSLTGGAETQYF	TGCGCCAGCAGCCTGACAGGGGGCGCTGAGACCCAGTACTTC
NA	TRBV6-2/TRBV6-3	TRBJ2-6	NA	CASSLDRRGGANVLTF	TGTGCCAGCAGCCTAGACAGGAGAGGAGGGGCCAACGTCCTGACTTTC
NA	TRBV7-2	TRBJ1-1	NA	CASSLNRGTEAFF	TGTGCCAGCAGCTTGAATCGGGGAACTGAAGCTTTCTTT